This is a list of T cell receptor beta chains from one sample in a study of blood T cells in healthy people across ages. TCRdb reprocessed the 5' RACE reads via MiXCR and lists one record per CDR3 protein. The table lists about 1.8 million distinct CDR3 sequences, roughly 49% of them singletons. The material sequenced was blood. The receptors come from a woman in her thirties or forties in good health. The CDR3 runs from the conserved cysteine through the conserved F or W. D genes are given only for firm matches. Not every row has a clone size; where given, it reads once, few, many or a size class.

D: TRBD2; J: TRBJ2-3; V: TRBV5-1; size: once; CDR3: CASSSGLAGGRSSTDTQYF; DNA: TGCGCCAGCAGCTCCGGACTAGCGGGGGGTCGCTCTAGCACAGATACGCAGTATTTT
D: TRBD2; J: TRBJ2-7; V: TRBV7-8; size: NA; CDR3: CASSLGGGGVTYEQYF; DNA: TGTGCCAGCAGCTTAGGCGGCGGGGGGGTTACCTACGAGCAGTACTTC
D: NA; J: TRBJ1-2; V: TRBV7-9; size: NA; CDR3: CASSEGQAAYGYTF; DNA: TGTGCCAGCAGCGAAGGGCAGGCAGCCTATGGCTACACCTTC
D: TRBD2; J: TRBJ2-5; V: TRBV29-1; size: few; CDR3: CSVGGLAGRETQYF; DNA: TGCAGCGTCGGGGGACTAGCGGGCCGGGAGACCCAGTACTTC
D: TRBD1; J: TRBJ2-5; V: TRBV27; size: few; CDR3: CASSSGTGGMKTQYF; DNA: TGTGCCAGCAGCTCCGGGACAGGGGGCATGAAGACCCAGTACTTC
D: NA; J: TRBJ2-1; V: TRBV7-3; size: NA; CDR3: CASSLPGTMYNEQFF; DNA: TGTGCCAGCAGCTTACCGGGGACCATGTACAATGAGCAGTTCTTC
D: TRBD1; J: TRBJ2-3; V: TRBV15; size: NA; CDR3: CATSPDRETPDTQYF; DNA: TGTGCCACCAGCCCCGACAGGGAGACTCCAGATACGCAGTATTTT
D: NA; J: TRBJ1-2; V: TRBV28; size: NA; CDR3: CASSLRQTPYGYTF; DNA: TGTGCCAGCAGTTTACGGCAGACCCCCTATGGCTACACCTTC
D: TRBD1; J: TRBJ1-2; V: TRBV7-2; size: few; CDR3: CASSLTTGAYGYTF; DNA: TGTGCCAGCAGCTTAACCACAGGGGCCTATGGCTACACCTTC
D: TRBD2; J: TRBJ2-3; V: TRBV20-1; size: NA; CDR3: CSARPVSGAGADTQYF; DNA: TGCAGTGCTCGCCCGGTTAGCGGGGCCGGGGCAGATACGCAGTATTTT